This T cell receptor beta chain was retrieved from a study of a mutant IDH1 vaccine in newly diagnosed glioma. In the study overall: Vaccinations, eight in total, occurred in weeks 1, 3, 5, 7, 11, 15, 19, 23.

This clone is a singleton in its sample. The antigen is unknown. Stated time point: week 11, during vaccination. A single vaccine dose contained 300 ug of mutant IDH1 20-mer peptide, and topical imiquimod was used with it. Here immunoSEQ multiplex PCR was the method, and the copy in TCRdb shows in-frame clones only, minus some. The sample includes 95,000 to 120,000 clones, 90% of them seen just once. Trimming removed 5 bases at V and 0 bases at J, with 17 bases between. The CDR3 runs 17 residues. The V gene's germline CDR1 is SGHTA and CDR2 FQGTGA. The TCR originated in a woman in her 50s with glioma. V gene TRBV7-3 combines with J gene TRBJ1-3, with D possibly being TRBD1 (5 bases). This specimen was PBMCs, taken from a glioma patient whose treatment included an IDH1 peptide vaccine. CDR3 region: CASSMGPLKGSGNTIYF. Here the CDR3 DNA reads TGTGCCAGCAGCATGGGACCTCTAAAGGGCTCTGGAAACACCATATATTTT.